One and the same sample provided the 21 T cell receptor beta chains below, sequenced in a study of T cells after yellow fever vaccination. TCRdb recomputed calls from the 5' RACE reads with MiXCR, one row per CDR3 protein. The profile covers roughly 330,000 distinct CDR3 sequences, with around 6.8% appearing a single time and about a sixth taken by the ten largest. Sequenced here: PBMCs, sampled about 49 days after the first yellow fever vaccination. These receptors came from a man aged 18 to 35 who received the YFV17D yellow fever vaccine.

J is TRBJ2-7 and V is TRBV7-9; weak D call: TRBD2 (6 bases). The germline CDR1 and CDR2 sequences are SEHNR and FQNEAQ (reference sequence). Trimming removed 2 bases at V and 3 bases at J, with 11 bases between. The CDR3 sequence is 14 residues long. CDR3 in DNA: TGTGCCAGCAGCTTAATTGGGGGGAACTACGAGCAGTACTTC. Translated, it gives CASSLIGGNYEQYF.

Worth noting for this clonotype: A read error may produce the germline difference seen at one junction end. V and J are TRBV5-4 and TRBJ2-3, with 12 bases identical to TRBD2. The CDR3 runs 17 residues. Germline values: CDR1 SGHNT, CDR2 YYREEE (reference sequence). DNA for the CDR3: TGTGCCGGCAGCCCCGCTACTAGCGGGGGGTGGACAGATACGCAGTATTTT. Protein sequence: CAGSPATSGGWTDTQYF.

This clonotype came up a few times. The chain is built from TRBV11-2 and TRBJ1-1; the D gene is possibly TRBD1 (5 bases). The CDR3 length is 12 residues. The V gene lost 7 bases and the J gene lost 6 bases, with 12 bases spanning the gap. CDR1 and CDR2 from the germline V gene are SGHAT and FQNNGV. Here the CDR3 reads CASTIRQSEAFF. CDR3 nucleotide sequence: TGTGCCAGCACCATCCGACAGTCTGAAGCTTTCTTT.

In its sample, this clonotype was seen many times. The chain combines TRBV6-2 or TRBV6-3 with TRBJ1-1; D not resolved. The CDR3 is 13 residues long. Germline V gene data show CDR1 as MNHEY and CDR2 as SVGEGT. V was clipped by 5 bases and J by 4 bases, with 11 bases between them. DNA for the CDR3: TGTGCCAGCAGTACATTTTCGGGCACTGAAGCTTTCTTT. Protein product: CASSTFSGTEAFF.

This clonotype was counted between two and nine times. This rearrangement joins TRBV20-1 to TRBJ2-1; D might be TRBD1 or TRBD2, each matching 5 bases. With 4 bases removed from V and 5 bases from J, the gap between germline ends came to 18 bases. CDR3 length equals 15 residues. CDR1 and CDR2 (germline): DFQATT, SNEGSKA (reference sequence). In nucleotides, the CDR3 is TGCAGTGCTAAAGTCCCATGGGTGGGGGACAATGAGCAGTTCTTC. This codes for CSAKVPWVGDNEQFF.

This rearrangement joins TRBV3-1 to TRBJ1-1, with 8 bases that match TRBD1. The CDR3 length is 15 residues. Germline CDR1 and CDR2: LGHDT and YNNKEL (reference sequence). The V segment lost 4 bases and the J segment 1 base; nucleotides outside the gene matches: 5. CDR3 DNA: TGTGCCAGCAGCCCCCTGACAGGGGAGAACACTGAAGCTTTCTTT. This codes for CASSPLTGENTEAFF.

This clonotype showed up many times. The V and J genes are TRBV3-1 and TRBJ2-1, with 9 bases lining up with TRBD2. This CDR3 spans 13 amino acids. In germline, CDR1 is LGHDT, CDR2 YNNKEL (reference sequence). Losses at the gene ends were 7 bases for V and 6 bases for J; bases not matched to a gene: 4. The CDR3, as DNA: TGTGCCAGCAAATGGCGGGGGGGCAATGAGCAGTTCTTC. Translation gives CASKWRGGNEQFF.

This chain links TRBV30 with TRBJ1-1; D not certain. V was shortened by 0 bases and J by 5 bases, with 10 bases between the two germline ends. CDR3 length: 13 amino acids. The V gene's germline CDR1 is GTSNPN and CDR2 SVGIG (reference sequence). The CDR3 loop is CAWSVAMGTEAFF. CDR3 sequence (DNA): TGTGCCTGGAGTGTGGCGATGGGGACTGAAGCTTTCTTT.

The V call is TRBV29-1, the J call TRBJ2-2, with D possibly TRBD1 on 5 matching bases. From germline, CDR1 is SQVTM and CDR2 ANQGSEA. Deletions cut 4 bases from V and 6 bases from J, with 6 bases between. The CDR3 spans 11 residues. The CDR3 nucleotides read TGCAGCGTTGGCAGGGCCGGGGAGCTGTTTTTT. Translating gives CSVGRAGELFF.

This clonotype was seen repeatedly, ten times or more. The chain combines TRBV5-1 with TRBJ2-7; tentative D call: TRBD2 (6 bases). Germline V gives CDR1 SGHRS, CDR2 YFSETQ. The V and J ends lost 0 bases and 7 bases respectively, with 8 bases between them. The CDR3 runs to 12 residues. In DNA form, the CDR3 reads TGCGCCAGCAGCTTGGAGGCGGGAGAGCAGTACTTC. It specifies CASSLEAGEQYF.

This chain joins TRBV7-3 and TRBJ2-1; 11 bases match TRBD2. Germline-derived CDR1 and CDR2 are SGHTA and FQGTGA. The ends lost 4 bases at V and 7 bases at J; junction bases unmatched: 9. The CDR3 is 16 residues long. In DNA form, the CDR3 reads TGTGCCAGCAGCTCGATAGCGGGGGGGCCAAGAAATGAGCAGTTCTTC. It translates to CASSSIAGGPRNEQFF.

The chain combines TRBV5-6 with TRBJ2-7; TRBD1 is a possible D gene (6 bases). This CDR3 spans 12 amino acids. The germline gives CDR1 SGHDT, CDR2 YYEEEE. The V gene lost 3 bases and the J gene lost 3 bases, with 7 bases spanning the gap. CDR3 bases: TGTGCCAGCAGCTGGGACAACTACGAGCAGTACTTC. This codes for CASSWDNYEQYF.

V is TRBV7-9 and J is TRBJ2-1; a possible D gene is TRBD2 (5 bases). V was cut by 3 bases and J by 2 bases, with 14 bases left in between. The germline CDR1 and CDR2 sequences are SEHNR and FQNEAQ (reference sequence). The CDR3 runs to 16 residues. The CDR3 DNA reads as TGTGCCAGCAGCTTCTCGCACGGGGTACCCTACAATGAGCAGTTCTTC. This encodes CASSFSHGVPYNEQFF.

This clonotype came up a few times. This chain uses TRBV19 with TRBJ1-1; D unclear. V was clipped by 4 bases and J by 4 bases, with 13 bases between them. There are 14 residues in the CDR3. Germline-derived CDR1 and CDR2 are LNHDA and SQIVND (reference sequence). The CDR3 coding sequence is TGTGCCAGTAGTAGCAAAGGACCGACCACTGAAGCTTTCTTT. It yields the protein CASSSKGPTTEAFF.

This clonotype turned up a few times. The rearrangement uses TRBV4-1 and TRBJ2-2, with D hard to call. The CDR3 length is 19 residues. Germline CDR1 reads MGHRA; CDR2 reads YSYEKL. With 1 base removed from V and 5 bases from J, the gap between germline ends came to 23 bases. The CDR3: CASSQVLKGPILGTGELFF. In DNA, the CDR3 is TGCGCCAGCAGCCAAGTTCTCAAGGGCCCGATTTTGGGAACCGGGGAGCTGTTTTTT.

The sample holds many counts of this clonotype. CDR3 coding DNA: TGTGCCAGCAGCCCACAGAGAAAGGACGAGCAGTACTTC. Its protein is CASSPQRKDEQYF. V usage is TRBV6-6 and J usage is TRBJ2-7; D not resolved. V gave up 6 bases and J gave up 5 bases, with 14 bases separating them. The germline gives CDR1 MNHNY, CDR2 SVGAGI (reference sequence). The CDR3 runs to 13 residues.

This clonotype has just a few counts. The CDR3 DNA reads as TGTGCCAGCAGCCTACAGGGGAGGGGGAACATTCAGTACTTC. Translated: CASSLQGRGNIQYF. This chain connects TRBV5-4 to TRBJ2-4; D may be TRBD1 or TRBD2 (7 bases each). CDR3 length: 14 residues. V was shortened by 4 bases and J by 7 bases, with 15 bases between the two germline ends. Germline V CDR1 and CDR2: SGHNT, YYREEE (reference sequence). The whole variable domain, filled in from reference TRBV5-4 and TRBJ2-4, reads ETGVTQSPTHLIKTRGQQVTLRCSSQSGHNTVSWYQQALGQGPQFIFQYYREEENGRGNFPPRFSGLQFPNYSSELNVNALELDDSALYLCASSLQGRGNIQYFGAGTRLSVL.

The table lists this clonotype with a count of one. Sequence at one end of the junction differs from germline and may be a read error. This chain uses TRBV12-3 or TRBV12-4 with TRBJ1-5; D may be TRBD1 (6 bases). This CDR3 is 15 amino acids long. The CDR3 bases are TGTGCCAGCACCTCGGGGGCGACACTGAATCGGCCCCAGCATTTT. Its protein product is CASTSGATLNRPQHF.

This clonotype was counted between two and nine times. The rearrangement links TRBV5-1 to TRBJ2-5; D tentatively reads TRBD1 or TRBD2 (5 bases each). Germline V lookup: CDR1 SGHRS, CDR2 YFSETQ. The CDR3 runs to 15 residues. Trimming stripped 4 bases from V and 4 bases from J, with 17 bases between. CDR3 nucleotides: TGCGCCAGCAGCGACCCTGAGGGGTCGGGAGAGACCCAGTACTTC. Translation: CASSDPEGSGETQYF.

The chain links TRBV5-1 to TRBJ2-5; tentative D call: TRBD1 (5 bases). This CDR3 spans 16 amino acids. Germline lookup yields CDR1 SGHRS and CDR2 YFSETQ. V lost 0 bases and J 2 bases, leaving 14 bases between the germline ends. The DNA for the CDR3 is TGCGCCAGCAGCTTGGATTTCCGCAGGGAACAAGAGACCCAGTACTTC. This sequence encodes CASSLDFRREQETQYF. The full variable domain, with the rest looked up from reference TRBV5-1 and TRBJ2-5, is KAGVTQTPRYLIKTRGQQVTLSCSPISGHRSVSWYQQTPGQGLQFLFEYFSETQRNKGNFPGRFSGRQFSNSRSEMNVSTLELGDSALYLCASSLDFRREQETQYFGPGTRLLVL.

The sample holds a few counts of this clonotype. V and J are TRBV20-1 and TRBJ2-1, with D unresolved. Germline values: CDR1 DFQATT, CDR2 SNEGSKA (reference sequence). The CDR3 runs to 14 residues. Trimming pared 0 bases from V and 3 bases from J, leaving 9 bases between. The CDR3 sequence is CSARDWVGYNEQFF. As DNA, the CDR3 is TGCAGTGCTAGAGATTGGGTTGGCTACAATGAGCAGTTCTTC.